Sequencing of this T cell receptor (beta chain) was carried out in a study of lymphopenia after photon versus proton radiotherapy. The study's findings and limits: In patients who died, overall survival fell as post-nadir TCR diversity dropped more. Oligoclonal CD8+ Temra expansion after nadir drove photon patients' diversity drop.

To note about this clone: The antigen is unknown.

Losses at the gene ends were 5 bases for V and 12 bases for J; bases not matched to a gene: 15. In germline, CDR1 is SGHTA, CDR2 FQGNSA. This CDR3 contains 14 residues. Assay used: immunoSEQ multiplex PCR; TCRdb lists only in-frame clones, some missing. The sample holds 55,000 to 70,000 clones, approximately 90% seen once. The sequences come from peripheral blood, collected from a patient treated with photon-based radiotherapy. This sequence was found in a woman aged 70 to 79 with pancreatic cancer. The J gene is TRBJ2-5, the V gene TRBV7-2; 7 bases map to TRBD2. CDR3 nucleotides: TGTGCCAGCAGCCCAGGAGTCGCGGGAGAGGAGAAGTACTTC. This codes for CASSPGVAGEEKYF.